The next 28 T cell receptor beta chains were all read from a single sample in a study of T-cell memory formation after mild COVID-19. TCRdb independently ran MiXCR on the 5' RACE reads; one entry per CDR3 protein. The sample shows about 200,000 distinct CDR3 sequences, 9.5% of them seen only once. What was sequenced was PBMCs or a T cell subset sorted from them (not recorded which). The receptors derive from a man younger than 30 who had mild COVID-19 (a few samples of this study predate the infection). Cell type and time point are not known.

V is TRBV21-1 and J is TRBJ1-5; no DNA check was done on the table's D call, TRBD1. TRBV21-1 is a pseudogene locus. There are 15 residues in the CDR3. DNA for the CDR3: TGTGCCAGCAGCGCCGACAGGGAAGGAGGCCAGCCCCAGCATTTT. Protein sequence: CASSADREGGQPQHF.

The chain employs TRBV28 and TRBJ2-7; D is perhaps TRBD1 or TRBD2 (6 bases each). Germline CDR1 MDHEN, CDR2 SYDVKM. The CDR3 covers 14 residues. The ends were cut back, 1 base at V and 4 bases at J, with 11 bases in the middle. The CDR3 region has the DNA TGTGCCAGCAGTTTATTCTCGGGGGCGTACGAGCAGTACGTC. This gives the protein CASSLFSGAYEQYV.

The chain combines TRBV19 with TRBJ2-4; a possible D gene is TRBD1 (5 bases). The V and J ends lost 3 bases and 8 bases respectively, with 14 bases between them. The CDR3 consists of 14 residues. Germline V gene data show CDR1 as LNHDA and CDR2 as SQIVND (reference sequence). For the CDR3, the DNA is TGTGCCAGTAGTATGGGCAGGGCCCGACACATTCAGTACTTC. Its translation: CASSMGRARHIQYF. The whole variable domain, remainder taken from reference TRBV19 and TRBJ2-4, is DGGITQSPKYLFRKEGQNVTLSCEQNLNHDAMYWYRQDPGQGLRLIYYSQIVNDFQKGDIAEGYSVSREKKESFPLTVTSAQKNPTAFYLCASSMGRARHIQYFGAGTRLSVL.

Turning to this clonotype: The conserved phenylalanine or tryptophan is not found at the CDR3 terminus, so this likely reflects a read error. The DNA is omitted, as the CDR3 cannot be located on it reliably, and the CDR3 follows TCRdb's listing. This chain joins TRBV6-5 and TRBJ2-7. The CDR3 has 10 residues if both end residues are counted. Per the germline V gene, CDR1 is MNHEY and CDR2 is SVGAGI. CDR3 protein: CASSYPTESS.

This clonotype was seen only a few times. The V and J genes are TRBV7-3 and TRBJ1-2; a weak D match, TRBD1 (6 bases). Germline CDR1 and CDR2: SGHTA and FQGTGA. The CDR3 extends over 14 amino acids. Between the trimmed V and J ends, which lost 6 bases and 6 bases, there was a span of 17 bases. The CDR3 nucleotides read TGTGCCAGCAGTCGGACTGGGGGGGACAATGGCTACACCTTC. It specifies CASSRTGGDNGYTF.

The rearrangement joins TRBV4-2 to TRBJ1-5, with D possibly matching TRBD1 (6 bases). V shed 4 bases and J shed 3 bases, with 16 bases lying between them. Germline CDR1 LGHNA, CDR2 YNFKEQ. There are 16 residues in the CDR3. CDR3 sequence: CASSREGGEDNQPQHF. In nucleotides, the CDR3 is TGTGCCAGCAGCCGCGAAGGGGGAGAAGACAATCAGCCCCAGCATTTT.

This clonotype was recorded a few times. J is TRBJ1-6 and V is TRBV9; D may be TRBD1 (6 bases). Trimming took off 0 bases at V and 7 bases at J, with 11 bases between the two ends. Looked up from germline, CDR1 is SGDLS and CDR2 is YYNGEE. This CDR3 spans 15 amino acids. The DNA for the CDR3 is TGTGCCAGCAGCGTAGGTGGGACAAACAATTCACCCCTCCACTTT. This encodes CASSVGGTNNSPLHF. The variable domain in full, completed from reference TRBV9 and TRBJ1-6, reads DSGVTQTPKHLITATGQRVTLRCSPRSGDLSVYWYQQSLDQGLQFLIQYYNGEERAKGNILERFSAQQFPDLHSELNLSSLELGDSALYFCASSVGGTNNSPLHFGNGTRLTVT.

This clonotype was counted at least ten times. This rearrangement joins TRBV5-6 to TRBJ1-1, with 7 bases identical to TRBD1. This CDR3 contains 17 residues. The germline V gene encodes CDR1 SGHDT and CDR2 YYEEEE. V shed 1 base, J shed 0 bases, and the junction held 9 bases outside the gene matches. The CDR3 bases are TGTGCCAGCAGCTTGAAACGGGACAGCCTCATGAACACTGAAGCTTTCTTT. Its protein product is CASSLKRDSLMNTEAFF. The variable domain in full, completed from reference TRBV5-6 and TRBJ1-1, reads DAGVTQSPTHLIKTRGQQVTLRCSPKSGHDTVSWYQQALGQGPQFIFQYYEEEERQRGNFPDRFSGHQFPNYSSELNVNALLLGDSALYLCASSLKRDSLMNTEAFFGQGTRLTVV.

The rearrangement uses TRBV5-1 and TRBJ2-3, with D unclear. V lost 6 bases, J lost 4 bases, and 12 bases lay in between. The germline V gene has CDR1 SGHRS and CDR2 YFSETQ. There are 13 residues in the CDR3. CDR3: CASKWALADTQYF. The CDR3 coding sequence is TGCGCCAGCAAATGGGCTTTGGCAGATACGCAGTATTTT. The full variable domain, rest sourced from reference TRBV5-1 and TRBJ2-3, is KAGVTQTPRYLIKTRGQQVTLSCSPISGHRSVSWYQQTPGQGLQFLFEYFSETQRNKGNFPGRFSGRQFSNSRSEMNVSTLELGDSALYLCASKWALADTQYFGPGTRLTVL.

This clonotype showed up just a few times. V gene TRBV5-1 combines with J gene TRBJ1-1; D not resolved. CDR3 size: 16 residues. Trimming cost V 0 bases and J 8 bases, with 20 bases left between them. From germline, CDR1 is SGHRS and CDR2 YFSETQ. CDR3 DNA sequence: TGCGCCAGCAGCTTGGGTGTTGTCGGGGAGGGCATGGAAGCTTTCTTT. Translated: CASSLGVVGEGMEAFF. Full variable domain (outside the CDR3, taken from reference TRBV5-1 and TRBJ1-1): KAGVTQTPRYLIKTRGQQVTLSCSPISGHRSVSWYQQTPGQGLQFLFEYFSETQRNKGNFPGRFSGRQFSNSRSEMNVSTLELGDSALYLCASSLGVVGEGMEAFFGQGTRLTVV.

The gene calls are TRBV12-3 or TRBV12-4 and TRBJ1-2, with TRBD1 as a possible D gene (5 bases). The CDR3 length is 15 residues. The V end was cut by 7 bases, the J end by 4 bases, with 19 bases between. As DNA, the CDR3 is TGTGCCAGCATCTCCATGCAGGGTGACGCCTATGGCTACACCTTC. Translating it yields CASISMQGDAYGYTF.

This rearrangement joins TRBV7-3 to TRBJ2-1; 11 nucleotides match TRBD2. Germline-derived CDR1 and CDR2 are SGHTA and FQGTGA. This CDR3 is built from 16 residues. V was clipped by 8 bases and J by 8 bases; unmatched bases: 14. This chain's CDR3 is CASGGASGGPGDEQFF. CDR3 DNA sequence: TGTGCCAGCGGAGGGGCTAGCGGGGGGCCGGGGGATGAGCAGTTCTTC. Filled out from reference TRBV7-3 and TRBJ2-1, the complete variable domain reads GAGVSQTPSNKVTEKGKYVELRCDPISGHTALYWYRQSLGQGPEFLIYFQGTGAADDSGLPNDRFFAVRPEGSVSTLKIQRTERGDSAVYLCASGGASGGPGDEQFFGPGTRLTVL.

V and J are TRBV5-1 and TRBJ2-1; unclear D gene. CDR1 is SGHRS, CDR2 YFSETQ, per germline. V shed 4 bases and J shed 2 bases, with 10 bases lying between them. CDR3 length equals 14 residues. CDR3 in amino acids: CASSLDPAYNEQFF. The DNA for the CDR3 is TGCGCCAGCAGCCTGGACCCCGCCTACAATGAGCAGTTCTTC. The full variable domain, rest sourced from reference TRBV5-1 and TRBJ2-1, is KAGVTQTPRYLIKTRGQQVTLSCSPISGHRSVSWYQQTPGQGLQFLFEYFSETQRNKGNFPGRFSGRQFSNSRSEMNVSTLELGDSALYLCASSLDPAYNEQFFGPGTRLTVL.

The chain has TRBV6-2 or TRBV6-3 and TRBJ2-7, with a tentative D call TRBD1 (6 bases). Trimming removed 2 bases from V and 3 bases from J, with 8 bases in between. Germline CDR1 reads MNHEY; CDR2 reads SVGEGT. The CDR3 is 13 amino acids. CDR3 region: CASSYRRGYEQYF. CDR3 sequence (DNA): TGTGCCAGCAGTTACCGCAGGGGCTACGAGCAGTACTTC.

This clonotype occurred a few times. The chain recombines TRBV20-1 with TRBJ2-5; possible D gene TRBD2, 6 bases. V was trimmed by 6 bases and J by 2 bases, leaving 22 bases between them. The germline V gene encodes CDR1 DFQATT and CDR2 SNEGSKA (reference sequence). CDR3 length: 16 amino acids. Written as DNA, the CDR3 is TGCAGTGCCTCAATCGGATGGCGGGATATACAAGAGACCCAGTACTTC. It translates to CSASIGWRDIQETQYF.

This clonotype was seen many times. The chain recombines TRBV4-3 with TRBJ1-6; D is undetermined. The CDR3 covers 17 residues. The germline CDR1 and CDR2 sequences are LGHNA and YSLEER. V lost 0 bases and J 6 bases, leaving 15 bases between the germline ends. For the CDR3, the DNA is TGCGCCAGCAGCCAAGACCCCCGGGAACGGAGTAATTCACCCCTCCACTTT. This encodes CASSQDPRERSNSPLHF.

This chain links TRBV4-2 with TRBJ1-5, with no clear D. The CDR3 runs 14 residues. V lost 4 bases, J lost 10 bases, and 17 bases lay in between. Germline V gene lookup returns CDR1 LGHNA and CDR2 YNFKEQ. CDR3 residues: CASSPDWPWIPQHF. For the CDR3, the DNA is TGTGCCAGCAGCCCGGACTGGCCCTGGATCCCCCAGCATTTT.

This clonotype was observed many times. The rearrangement uses TRBV12-3 or TRBV12-4 and TRBJ2-2; unclear D gene. The CDR3 totals 13 residues. V was pared by 5 bases and J by 4 bases, with 8 bases between. The CDR3 DNA reads TGTGCCAGCAGTCCTTTAGGCACCGGGGAGCTGTTTTTT. It is translated as CASSPLGTGELFF.

This clonotype turned up a few times. V is TRBV29-1 and J is TRBJ2-1; D call uncertain. CDR1 is SQVTM, CDR2 ANQGSEA, per germline. The CDR3 runs 13 residues. Trimming removed 4 bases from V and 8 bases from J, with 15 bases in between. The CDR3 region has the DNA TGCAGCGTTGTCCACGACTCCGGCGATGAGCAGTTCTTC. It is translated as CSVVHDSGDEQFF.

This clonotype has a count of ten or more. This chain links TRBV7-9 with TRBJ1-5; no definite D call. Germline-derived CDR1 and CDR2 are SEHNR and FQNEAQ (reference sequence). V shed 6 bases and J shed 4 bases, with 7 bases lying between them. The CDR3 sequence is 12 residues long. CDR3 amino acids: CASSTGNQPQHF. For the CDR3, the DNA is TGTGCCAGCAGTACCGGTAATCAGCCCCAGCATTTT.

The chain is built from TRBV11-1 and TRBJ2-7; 8 bases align to TRBD2. This CDR3 contains 18 residues. J lost 3 bases, V lost 3 bases, and 16 bases had no gene match. The germline gives CDR1 SGHAT, CDR2 FQDESV (reference sequence). This CDR3 is CASSFGRRAAGVFYEQYF. The CDR3 nucleotides read TGTGCCAGCAGCTTCGGTCGCCGGGCAGCGGGGGTCTTCTACGAGCAGTACTTC. Together with reference TRBV11-1 and TRBJ2-7, the CDR3 gives the full variable domain: EAEVAQSPRYKITEKSQAVAFWCDPISGHATLYWYRQILGQGPELLVQFQDESVVDDSQLPKDRFSAERLKGVDSTLKIQPAELGDSAMYLCASSFGRRAAGVFYEQYFGPGTRLTVT.

The chain recombines TRBV15 with TRBJ1-5; tentative D call: TRBD1 (6 bases). Germline values: CDR1 LNHNV, CDR2 YYDKDF (reference sequence). Trimming cost V 0 bases and J 7 bases, with 13 bases left between them. The length of the CDR3 is 15 residues. The CDR3 reads CATSRDITGYQPQHF. In nucleotides, the CDR3 is TGTGCCACCAGCAGAGATATCACAGGGTACCAGCCCCAGCATTTT.

This chain links TRBV4-1 with TRBJ2-7; tentatively, D is TRBD1 (9 bases). This CDR3 has 14 residues. The ends were cut back, 4 bases at V and 9 bases at J, with 19 bases in the middle. Germline values: CDR1 MGHRA, CDR2 YSYEKL. The DNA for the CDR3 is TGCGCCAGCAGCCCCCGGGACAGGGCGGGGGGGCAGTACGTC. Translated, it gives CASSPRDRAGGQYV.

This clonotype appeared a few times. The V gene is TRBV12-3 or TRBV12-4, the J gene TRBJ2-1; D may be TRBD1 (5 bases). The length of the CDR3 is 11 residues. Between the trimmed V and J ends, which lost 11 bases and 2 bases, there was a span of 7 bases. The CDR3 is CAEGAYNEQFF. In DNA form, the CDR3 reads TGTGCCGAAGGGGCCTACAATGAGCAGTTCTTC.

V gene TRBV7-2 combines with J gene TRBJ2-1, with TRBD1 identical over 7 bases. The CDR3 runs to 14 residues. J lost 7 bases, V lost 5 bases, and 8 bases had no gene match. From germline, CDR1 is SGHTA and CDR2 FQGNSA. The CDR3 sequence is CASSRPGRGNEQFF. CDR3 coding DNA: TGTGCCAGCAGCCGACCCGGCAGGGGGAATGAGCAGTTCTTC.

This clonotype was recorded a few times. This chain connects TRBV5-1 to TRBJ1-1; 7 nucleotides agree with TRBD1. The V gene's germline CDR1 is SGHRS and CDR2 YFSETQ. After removal of 2 bases from V and 6 bases from J, the junction contained 4 bases not matched to a gene. This CDR3 contains 13 residues. CDR3 DNA sequence: TGCGCCAGCAGCTTCCCAGGGGGAGCTGAAGCTTTCTTT. This codes for CASSFPGGAEAFF.

V and J are TRBV19 and TRBJ1-5; no firm D call. Trimming cost V 0 bases and J 7 bases, with 7 bases left between them. CDR3 length: 13 residues. The germline V gene encodes CDR1 LNHDA and CDR2 SQIVND (reference sequence). CDR3 amino acids: CASSIEEAQPQHF. CDR3 DNA: TGTGCCAGTAGTATAGAGGAGGCCCAGCCCCAGCATTTT.

The gene calls are TRBV6-5 and TRBJ1-6; D not resolved. The CDR3 runs 11 residues. The germline V gene encodes CDR1 MNHEY and CDR2 SVGAGI. V dropped 6 bases and J dropped 10 bases, with 7 bases sitting between them. For the CDR3, the DNA is TGTGCCAGCAGGGCTGAATCACCCCTCCACTTT. It specifies CASRAESPLHF.